This TCR beta chain is from a study of control samples from healthy donors and cancer patients. Profiled with immunoSEQ multiplex PCR; TCRdb holds only in-frame clones, not every one. The table records over 100,000 clones, roughly 92% of them present only once. In this sample, this clone turned up many times. Germline V gives CDR1 LNHDA, CDR2 SQIVND (reference sequence). Trimming at V came to 4 bases and at J to 1 base, leaving 8 bases not matched to a gene. The CDR3 runs 17 residues. The sequence derives from a man aged 18 to 29 in good health. This chain joins TRBV19 and TRBJ1-5; 9 bases are a match to TRBD1. The sequenced sample was blood. CDR3 loop: CASSTRTGEGSNQPQHF. As DNA, the CDR3 is TGTGCCAGTAGTACGAGGACAGGGGAGGGGAGCAATCAGCCCCAGCATTTT.